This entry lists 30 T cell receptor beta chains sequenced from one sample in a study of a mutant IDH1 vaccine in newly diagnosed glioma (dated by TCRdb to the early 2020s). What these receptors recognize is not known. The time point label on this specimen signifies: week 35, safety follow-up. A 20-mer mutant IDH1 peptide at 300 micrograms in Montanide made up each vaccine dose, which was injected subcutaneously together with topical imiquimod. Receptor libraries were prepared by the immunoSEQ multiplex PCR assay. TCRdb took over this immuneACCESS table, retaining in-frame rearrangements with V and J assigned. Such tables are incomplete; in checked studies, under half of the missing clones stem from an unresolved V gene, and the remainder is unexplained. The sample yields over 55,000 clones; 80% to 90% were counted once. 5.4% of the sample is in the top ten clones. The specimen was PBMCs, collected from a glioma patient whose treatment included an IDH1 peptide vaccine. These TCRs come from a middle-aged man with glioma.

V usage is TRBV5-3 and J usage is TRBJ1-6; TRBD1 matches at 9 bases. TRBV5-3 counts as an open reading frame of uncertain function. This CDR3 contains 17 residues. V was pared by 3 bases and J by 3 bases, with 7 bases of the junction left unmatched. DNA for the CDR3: TGTGCCAGAAGCTGGAGACAGGGGGTAAACTATAATTCACCCCTCCACTTT. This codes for CARSWRQGVNYNSPLHF.

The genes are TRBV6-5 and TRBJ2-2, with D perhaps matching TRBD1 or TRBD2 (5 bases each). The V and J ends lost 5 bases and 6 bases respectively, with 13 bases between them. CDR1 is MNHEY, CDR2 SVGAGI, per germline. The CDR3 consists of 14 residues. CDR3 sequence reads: CASSQTPGPGELFF. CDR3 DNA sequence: TGTGCCAGCAGTCAAACCCCGGGACCCGGGGAGCTGTTTTTT.

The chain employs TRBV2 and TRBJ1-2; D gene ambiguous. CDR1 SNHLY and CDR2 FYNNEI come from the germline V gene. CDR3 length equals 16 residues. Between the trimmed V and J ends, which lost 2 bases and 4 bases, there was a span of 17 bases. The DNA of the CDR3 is TGTGCCAGCAGTGAACTGGCTCGAGGGTGGGGCTATGGCTACACCTTC. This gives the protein CASSELARGWGYGYTF.

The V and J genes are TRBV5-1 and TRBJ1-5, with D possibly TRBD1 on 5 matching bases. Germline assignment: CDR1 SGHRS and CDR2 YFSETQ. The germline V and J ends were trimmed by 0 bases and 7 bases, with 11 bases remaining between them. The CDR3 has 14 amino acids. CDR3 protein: CASSLGAGLQPQHF. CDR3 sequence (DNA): TGCGCCAGCAGCTTGGGAGCAGGGTTGCAGCCCCAGCATTTT.

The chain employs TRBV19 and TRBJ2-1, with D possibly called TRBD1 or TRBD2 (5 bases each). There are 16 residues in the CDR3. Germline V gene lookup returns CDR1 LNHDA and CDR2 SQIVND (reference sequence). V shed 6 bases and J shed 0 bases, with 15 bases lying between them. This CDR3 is CASRVTGGPSYNEQFF. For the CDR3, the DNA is TGTGCCAGTAGAGTAACAGGCGGGCCCTCCTACAATGAGCAGTTCTTC.

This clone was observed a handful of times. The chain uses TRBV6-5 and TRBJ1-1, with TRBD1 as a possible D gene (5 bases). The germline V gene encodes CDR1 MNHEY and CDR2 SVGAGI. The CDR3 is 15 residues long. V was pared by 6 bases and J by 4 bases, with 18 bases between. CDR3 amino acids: CASSPGLTGSTEAFF. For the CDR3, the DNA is TGTGCCAGCAGCCCGGGACTCACAGGAAGCACTGAAGCTTTCTTT.

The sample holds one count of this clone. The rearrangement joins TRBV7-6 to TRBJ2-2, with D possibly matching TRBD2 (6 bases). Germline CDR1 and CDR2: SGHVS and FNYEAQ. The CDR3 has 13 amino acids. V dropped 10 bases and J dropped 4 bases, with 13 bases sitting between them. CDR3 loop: CATSMGGTGELFF. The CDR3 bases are TGTGCCACCAGTATGGGAGGCACCGGGGAGCTGTTTTTT.

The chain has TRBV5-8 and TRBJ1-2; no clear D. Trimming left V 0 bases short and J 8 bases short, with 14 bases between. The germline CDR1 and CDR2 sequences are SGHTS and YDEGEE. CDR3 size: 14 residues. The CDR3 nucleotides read TGTGCCAGCAGCTTGGAACAGATCCCTCGGGGCTACACCTTC. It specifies CASSLEQIPRGYTF. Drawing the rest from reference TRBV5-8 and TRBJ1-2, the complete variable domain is EAGVTQSPTHLIKTRGQQATLRCSPISGHTSVYWYQQALGLGLQFLLWYDEGEERNRGNFPPRFSGRQFPNYSSELNVNALELEDSALYLCASSLEQIPRGYTFGSGTRLTVV.

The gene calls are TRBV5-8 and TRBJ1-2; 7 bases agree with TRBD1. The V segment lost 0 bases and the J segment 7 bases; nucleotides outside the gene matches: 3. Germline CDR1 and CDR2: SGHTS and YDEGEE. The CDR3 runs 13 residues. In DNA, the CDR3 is TGTGCCAGCAGCTTGGGCAGGGGGGCTGGCTACACCTTC. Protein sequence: CASSLGRGAGYTF.

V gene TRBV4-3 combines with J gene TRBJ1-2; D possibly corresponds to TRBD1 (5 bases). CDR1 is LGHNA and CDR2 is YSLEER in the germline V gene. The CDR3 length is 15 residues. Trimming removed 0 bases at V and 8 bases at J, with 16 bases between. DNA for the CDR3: TGCGCCAGCAGCCAAGATCCCCCCGCGGGGGGGGGCTACACCTTC. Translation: CASSQDPPAGGGYTF.

The CDR3: CASSQGTLGYTF. DNA of the CDR3: TGCGCCAGCAGCCAAGGAACGTTGGGCTACACCTTC. The rearrangement joins TRBV4-3 to TRBJ1-2; D ambiguous. Germline CDR1 LGHNA, CDR2 YSLEER. There are 12 residues in the CDR3. The V and J ends lost 1 base and 8 bases respectively, with 8 bases between them.

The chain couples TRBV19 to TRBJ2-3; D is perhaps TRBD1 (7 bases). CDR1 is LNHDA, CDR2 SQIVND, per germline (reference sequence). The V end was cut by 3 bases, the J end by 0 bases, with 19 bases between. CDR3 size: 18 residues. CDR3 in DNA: TGTGCCAGTAGTATCCCGTCTGGAGGGGGCGCGAGCACAGATACGCAGTATTTT. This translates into CASSIPSGGGASTDTQYF.

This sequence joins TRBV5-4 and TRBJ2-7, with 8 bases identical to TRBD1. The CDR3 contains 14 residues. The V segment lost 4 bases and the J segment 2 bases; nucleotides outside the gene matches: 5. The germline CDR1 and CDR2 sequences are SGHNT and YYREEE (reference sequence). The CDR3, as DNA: TGTGCCAGCAGCCCGACAGGGGTCCCCTACGAGCAGTACTTC. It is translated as CASSPTGVPYEQYF.

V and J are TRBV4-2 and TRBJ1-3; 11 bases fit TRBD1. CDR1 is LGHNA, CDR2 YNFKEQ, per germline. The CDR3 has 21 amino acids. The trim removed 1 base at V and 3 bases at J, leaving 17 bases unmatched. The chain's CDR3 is CASSQVRTGGSVRLLGNTIYF. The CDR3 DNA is TGTGCCAGCAGCCAAGTCAGGACAGGGGGCTCTGTCCGCTTGCTTGGAAACACCATATATTTT.

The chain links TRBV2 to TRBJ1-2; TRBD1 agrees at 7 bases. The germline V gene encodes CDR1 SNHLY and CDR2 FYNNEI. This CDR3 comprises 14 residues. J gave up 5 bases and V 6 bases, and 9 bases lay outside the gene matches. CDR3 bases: TGTGCCAGCAGCCCTAAGACAGGGAGGTATGGCTACACCTTC. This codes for CASSPKTGRYGYTF.

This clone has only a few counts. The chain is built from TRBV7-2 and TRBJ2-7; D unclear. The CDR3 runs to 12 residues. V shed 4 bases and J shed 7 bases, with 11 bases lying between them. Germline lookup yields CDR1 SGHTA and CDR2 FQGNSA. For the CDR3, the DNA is TGTGCCAGCAGCTGGGGAACCGGAGAGCAGTACTTC. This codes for CASSWGTGEQYF.

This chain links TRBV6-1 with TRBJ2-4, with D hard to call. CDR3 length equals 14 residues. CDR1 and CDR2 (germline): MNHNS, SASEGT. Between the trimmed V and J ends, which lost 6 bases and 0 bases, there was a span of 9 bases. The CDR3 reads CASRLEVAKNIQYF. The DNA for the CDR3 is TGTGCCAGCAGGCTCGAGGTAGCCAAAAACATTCAGTACTTC.

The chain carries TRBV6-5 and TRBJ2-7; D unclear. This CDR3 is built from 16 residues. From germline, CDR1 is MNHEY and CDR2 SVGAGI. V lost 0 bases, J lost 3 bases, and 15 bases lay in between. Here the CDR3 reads CASSYSFLGTNYEQYF. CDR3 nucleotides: TGTGCCAGCAGTTACTCATTCCTTGGCACTAACTACGAGCAGTACTTC.

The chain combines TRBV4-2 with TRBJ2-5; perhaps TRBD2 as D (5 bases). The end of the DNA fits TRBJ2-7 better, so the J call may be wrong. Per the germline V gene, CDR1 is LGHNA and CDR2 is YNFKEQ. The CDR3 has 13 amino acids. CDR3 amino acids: CASSQDGGSEQYF. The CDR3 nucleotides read TGTGCCAGCAGCCAAGACGGAGGTAGCGAGCAGTACTTC.

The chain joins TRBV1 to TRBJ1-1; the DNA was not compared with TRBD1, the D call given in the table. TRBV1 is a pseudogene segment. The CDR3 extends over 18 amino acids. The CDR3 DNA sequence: TGCACCAGCAGCCAAGATCCGGCAGGGGGCGTAAGGGACACTGAAGCTTTCTTT. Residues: CTSSQDPAGGVRDTEAFF.

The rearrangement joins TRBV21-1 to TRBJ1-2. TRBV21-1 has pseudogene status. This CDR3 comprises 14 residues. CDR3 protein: CASSKGGRLHGYTF. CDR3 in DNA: TGTGCCAGCAGCAAGGGGGGGAGGTTACATGGCTACACCTTC.

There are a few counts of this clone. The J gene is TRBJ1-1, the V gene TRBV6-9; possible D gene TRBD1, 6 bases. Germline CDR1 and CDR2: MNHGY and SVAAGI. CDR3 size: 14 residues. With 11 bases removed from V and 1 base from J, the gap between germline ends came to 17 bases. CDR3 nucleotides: TGTGCCGACGGGGACACTCGACCGAACACTGAAGCTTTCTTT. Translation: CADGDTRPNTEAFF.

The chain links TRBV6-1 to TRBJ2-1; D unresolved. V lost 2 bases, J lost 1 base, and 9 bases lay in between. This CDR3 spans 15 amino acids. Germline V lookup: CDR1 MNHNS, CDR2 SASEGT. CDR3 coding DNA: TGTGCCAGCAGTGAATTAGGCTGGTCCTACAATGAGCAGTTCTTC. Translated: CASSELGWSYNEQFF.

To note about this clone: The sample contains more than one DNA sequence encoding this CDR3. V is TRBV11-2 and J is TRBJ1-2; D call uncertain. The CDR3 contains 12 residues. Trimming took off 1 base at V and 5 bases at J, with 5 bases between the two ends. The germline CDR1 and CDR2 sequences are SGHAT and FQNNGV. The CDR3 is CASSLGDYGYTF. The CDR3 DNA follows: TGTGCCAGCAGCTTAGGAGATTATGGCTACACCTTC.

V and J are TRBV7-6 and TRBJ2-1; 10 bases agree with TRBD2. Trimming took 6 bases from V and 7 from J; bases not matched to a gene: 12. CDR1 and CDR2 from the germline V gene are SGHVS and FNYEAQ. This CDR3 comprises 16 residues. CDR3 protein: CASSPLAGGSPNEQFF. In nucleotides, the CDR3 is TGTGCCAGCAGTCCATTAGCGGGAGGTTCACCTAATGAGCAGTTCTTC.

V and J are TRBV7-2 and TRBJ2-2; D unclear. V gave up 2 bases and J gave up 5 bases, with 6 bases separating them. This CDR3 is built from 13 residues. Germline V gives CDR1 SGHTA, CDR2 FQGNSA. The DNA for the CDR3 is TGTGCCAGCAGCTTAATAAAAACCGGGGAGCTGTTTTTT. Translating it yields CASSLIKTGELFF.

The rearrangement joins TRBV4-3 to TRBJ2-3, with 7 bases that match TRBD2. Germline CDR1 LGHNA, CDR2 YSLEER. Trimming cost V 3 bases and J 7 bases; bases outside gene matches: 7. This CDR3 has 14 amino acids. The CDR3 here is CASSQSGRGNTQYF. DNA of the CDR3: TGCGCCAGCAGCCAGTCAGGGAGGGGTAATACGCAGTATTTT.

CDR3 loop: CSASGGEQFF. The DNA for the CDR3 is TGCAGTGCTAGTGGGGGGGAGCAGTTCTTC. The chain combines TRBV20-1 with TRBJ2-1, with TRBD2 as a possible D gene (6 bases). There are 10 residues in the CDR3. Germline-derived CDR1 and CDR2 are DFQATT and SNEGSKA (reference sequence). Trimming removed 3 bases at V and 10 bases at J, with 7 bases between.

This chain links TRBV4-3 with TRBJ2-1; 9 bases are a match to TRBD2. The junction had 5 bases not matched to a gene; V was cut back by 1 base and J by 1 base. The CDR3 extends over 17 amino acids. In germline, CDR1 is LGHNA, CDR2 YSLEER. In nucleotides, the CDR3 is TGCGCCAGCAGCCAAGCCCCTAGCGGGATTTCCTACAATGAGCAGTTCTTC. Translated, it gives CASSQAPSGISYNEQFF.

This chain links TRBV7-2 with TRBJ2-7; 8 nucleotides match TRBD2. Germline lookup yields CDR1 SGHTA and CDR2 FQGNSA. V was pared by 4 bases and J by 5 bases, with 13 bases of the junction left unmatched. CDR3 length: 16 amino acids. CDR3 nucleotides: TGTGCCAGCAGCTCTACTCCGGGACTAGGAGTCCACGAGCAGTACTTC. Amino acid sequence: CASSSTPGLGVHEQYF.